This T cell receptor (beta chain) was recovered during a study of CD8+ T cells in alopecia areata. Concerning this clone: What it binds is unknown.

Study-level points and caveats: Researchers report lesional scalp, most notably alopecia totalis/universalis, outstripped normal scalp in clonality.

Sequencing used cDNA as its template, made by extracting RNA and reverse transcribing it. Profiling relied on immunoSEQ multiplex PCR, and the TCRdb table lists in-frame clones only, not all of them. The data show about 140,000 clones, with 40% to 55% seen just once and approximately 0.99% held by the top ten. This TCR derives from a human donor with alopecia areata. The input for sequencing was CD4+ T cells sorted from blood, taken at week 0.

The CDR3 DNA reads as TGTGCCTGGGAAAATACGTGGAACACCATATATTTT. Translated: CAWENTWNTIYF. The chain uses TRBV30 and TRBJ1-3; D is unclear. The V and J ends lost 5 bases and 7 bases respectively, with 12 bases between them. Germline V lookup: CDR1 GTSNPN, CDR2 SVGIG (reference sequence). CDR3 size: 12 residues.